This T cell receptor (beta chain) was obtained from a study of early T cells in non-severe SARS-CoV-2 infection. Whole-study context: Alpha and beta chains were unpaired, from unsorted whole-blood bulk RNA.

V gave up 4 bases and J gave up 8 bases, with 12 bases separating them. Germline CDR1 SGHAT, CDR2 FQNNGV. The CDR3 consists of 13 residues. Points from the study as a whole: Matches to VDJdb favored anti-spike CD8 responses and missed private and CD4 specificities.

Each cDNA molecule carried a unique molecular identifier. TCRdb fed the 5' RACE reads into MiXCR, producing one record per CDR3 protein. This sample has 59,000 or so distinct CDR3 sequences, with approximately 12% found just once. This clonotype occurred a few times. The antigen is unknown. The chain has TRBV11-2 and TRBJ2-1; TRBD1 might be the D (6 bases). This sample comprised whole blood, obtained at baseline. This TCR was sampled from an adult who was a healthcare worker with PCR-confirmed SARS-CoV-2 infection or an uninfected control (not recorded which). This CDR3 reads CASSSGQFDEQFF. CDR3 nucleotides: TGTGCCAGCAGCTCCGGACAGTTTGATGAGCAGTTCTTC.